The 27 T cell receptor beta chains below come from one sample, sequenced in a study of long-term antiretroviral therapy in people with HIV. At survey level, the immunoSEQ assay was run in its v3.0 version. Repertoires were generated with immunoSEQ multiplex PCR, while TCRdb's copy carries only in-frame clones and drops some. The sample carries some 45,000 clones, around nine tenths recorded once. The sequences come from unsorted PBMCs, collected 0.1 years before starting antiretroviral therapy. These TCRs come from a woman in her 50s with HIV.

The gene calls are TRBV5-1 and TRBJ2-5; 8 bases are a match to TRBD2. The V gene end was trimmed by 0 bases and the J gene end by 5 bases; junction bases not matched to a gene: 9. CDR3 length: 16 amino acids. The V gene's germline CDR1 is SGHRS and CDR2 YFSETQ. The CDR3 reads CASSLAGGPKMETQYF. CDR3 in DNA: TGCGCCAGCAGCTTGGCGGGGGGGCCTAAAATGGAGACCCAGTACTTC.

CDR3 sequence reads: CASSMVASPEQYF. Written as DNA, the CDR3 is TGTGCCAGTAGTATGGTCGCGTCTCCCGAGCAGTACTTC. This rearrangement joins TRBV19 to TRBJ2-7, with D unresolved. Between the trimmed V and J ends, which lost 3 bases and 6 bases, there was a span of 12 bases. The V gene's germline CDR1 is LNHDA and CDR2 SQIVND (reference sequence). The CDR3 runs 13 residues.

Written as DNA, the CDR3 is TGTGCCAGCAGACCCGTGGGGGTTAGCAATCAGCCCCAGCATTTT. It codes for CASRPVGVSNQPQHF. The chain links TRBV6-5 to TRBJ1-5; a weak D match, TRBD1 (5 bases). The CDR3 covers 15 residues. With 6 bases removed from V and 0 bases from J, the gap between germline ends came to 12 bases. CDR1 MNHEY and CDR2 SVGAGI come from the germline V gene.

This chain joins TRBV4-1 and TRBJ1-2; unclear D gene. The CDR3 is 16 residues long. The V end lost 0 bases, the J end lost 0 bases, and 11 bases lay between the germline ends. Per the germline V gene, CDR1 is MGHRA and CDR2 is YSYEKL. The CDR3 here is CASSQEIMAANYGYTF. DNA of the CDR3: TGCGCCAGCAGCCAAGAGATTATGGCAGCTAACTATGGCTACACCTTC.

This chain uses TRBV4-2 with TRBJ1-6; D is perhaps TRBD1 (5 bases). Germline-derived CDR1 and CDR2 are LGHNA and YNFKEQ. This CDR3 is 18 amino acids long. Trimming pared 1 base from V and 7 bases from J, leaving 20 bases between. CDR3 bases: TGTGCCAGCAGCCAAGGGCCTTTAGCAGGGAACGCCAATTCACCCCTCCACTTT. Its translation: CASSQGPLAGNANSPLHF.

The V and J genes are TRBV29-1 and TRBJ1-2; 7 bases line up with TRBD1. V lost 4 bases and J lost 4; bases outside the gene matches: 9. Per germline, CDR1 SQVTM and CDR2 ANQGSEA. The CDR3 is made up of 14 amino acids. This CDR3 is CSVAWAGQAYGYTF. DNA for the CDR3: TGCAGCGTTGCCTGGGCTGGACAGGCCTATGGCTACACCTTC.

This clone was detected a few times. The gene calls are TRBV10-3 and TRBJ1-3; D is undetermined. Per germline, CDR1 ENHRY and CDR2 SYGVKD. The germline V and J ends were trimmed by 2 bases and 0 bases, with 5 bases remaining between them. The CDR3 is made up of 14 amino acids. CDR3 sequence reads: CAISEDSSGNTIYF. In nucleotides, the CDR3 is TGTGCCATCAGTGAGGATAGCTCTGGAAACACCATATATTTT.

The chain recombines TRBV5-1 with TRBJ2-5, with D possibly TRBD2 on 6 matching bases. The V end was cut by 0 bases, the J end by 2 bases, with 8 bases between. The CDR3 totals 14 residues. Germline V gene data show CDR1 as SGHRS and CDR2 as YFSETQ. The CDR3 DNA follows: TGCGCCAGCAGCTTGGGCGGGGTTCAAGAGACCCAGTACTTC. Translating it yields CASSLGGVQETQYF.

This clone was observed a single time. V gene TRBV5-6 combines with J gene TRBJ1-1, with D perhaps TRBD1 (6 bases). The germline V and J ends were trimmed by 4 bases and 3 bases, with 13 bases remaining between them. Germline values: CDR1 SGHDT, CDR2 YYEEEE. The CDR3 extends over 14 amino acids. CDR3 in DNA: TGTGCCAGCAGCCGGGGGCACGGGGACACTGAAGCTTTCTTT. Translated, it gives CASSRGHGDTEAFF.

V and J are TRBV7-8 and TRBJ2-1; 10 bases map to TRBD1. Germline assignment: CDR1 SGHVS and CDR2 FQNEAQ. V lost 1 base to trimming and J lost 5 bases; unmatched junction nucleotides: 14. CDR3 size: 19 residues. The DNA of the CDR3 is TGTGCCAGCAGCTTAGTTTTCCCTCCCGGGGGGACAGGGGACAATGAGCAGTTCTTC. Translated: CASSLVFPPGGTGDNEQFF.

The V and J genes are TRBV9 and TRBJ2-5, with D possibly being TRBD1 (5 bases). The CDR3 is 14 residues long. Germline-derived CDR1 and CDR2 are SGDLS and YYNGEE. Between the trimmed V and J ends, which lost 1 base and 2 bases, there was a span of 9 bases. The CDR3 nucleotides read TGTGCCAGCAGCGTAAGGGCAGGGCAAGAGACCCAGTACTTC. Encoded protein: CASSVRAGQETQYF.

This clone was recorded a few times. The DNA of the CDR3 is TGTGCCTGGACAAGTGGGGACAGGGGGAGGTCCCTCCACTTT. This translates into CAWTSGDRGRSLHF. This sequence joins TRBV30 and TRBJ1-6; 11 bases map to TRBD1. The CDR3 is 14 amino acids. Trimming at V came to 4 bases and at J to 14 bases, leaving 10 bases not matched to a gene. The germline CDR1 and CDR2 sequences are GTSNPN and SVGIG (reference sequence).

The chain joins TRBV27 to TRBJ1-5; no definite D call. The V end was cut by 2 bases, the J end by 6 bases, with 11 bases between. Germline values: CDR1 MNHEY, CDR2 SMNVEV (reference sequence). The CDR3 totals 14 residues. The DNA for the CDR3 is TGTGCCAGCAGTTTACTAGGGATAGGTCAGCCCCAGCATTTT. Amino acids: CASSLLGIGQPQHF.

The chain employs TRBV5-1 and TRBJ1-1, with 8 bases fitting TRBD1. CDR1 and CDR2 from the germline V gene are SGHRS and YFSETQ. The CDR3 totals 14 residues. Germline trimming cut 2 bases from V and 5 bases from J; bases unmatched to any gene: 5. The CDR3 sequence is CASSFRQGRTEAFF. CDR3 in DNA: TGCGCCAGCAGCTTCCGACAGGGGAGGACTGAAGCTTTCTTT.

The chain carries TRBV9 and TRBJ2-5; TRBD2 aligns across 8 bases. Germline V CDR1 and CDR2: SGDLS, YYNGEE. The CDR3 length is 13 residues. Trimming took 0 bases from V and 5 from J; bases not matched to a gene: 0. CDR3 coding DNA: TGTGCCAGCAGCGTAGCGGGAGGGGAGACCCAGTACTTC. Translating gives CASSVAGGETQYF.

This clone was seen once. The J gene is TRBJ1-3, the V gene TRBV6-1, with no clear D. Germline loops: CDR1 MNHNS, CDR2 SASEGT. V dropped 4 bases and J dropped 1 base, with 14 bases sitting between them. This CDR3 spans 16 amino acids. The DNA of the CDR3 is TGTGCCAGCAGTGGTGCAGGCGGTTCTTCTGGAAACACCATATATTTT. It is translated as CASSGAGGSSGNTIYF.

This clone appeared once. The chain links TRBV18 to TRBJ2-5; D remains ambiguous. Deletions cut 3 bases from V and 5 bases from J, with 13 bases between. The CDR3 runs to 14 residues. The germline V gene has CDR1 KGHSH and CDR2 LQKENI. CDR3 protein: CASSPVGGSETQYF. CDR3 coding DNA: TGTGCCAGCTCACCGGTCGGCGGCTCGGAGACCCAGTACTTC.

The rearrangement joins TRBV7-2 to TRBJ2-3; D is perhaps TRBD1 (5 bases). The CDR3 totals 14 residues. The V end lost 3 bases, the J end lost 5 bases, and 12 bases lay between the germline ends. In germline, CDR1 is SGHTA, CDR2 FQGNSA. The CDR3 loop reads CASSLDNRQDTQYF. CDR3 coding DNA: TGTGCCAGCAGCTTGGACAATAGGCAAGATACGCAGTATTTT.

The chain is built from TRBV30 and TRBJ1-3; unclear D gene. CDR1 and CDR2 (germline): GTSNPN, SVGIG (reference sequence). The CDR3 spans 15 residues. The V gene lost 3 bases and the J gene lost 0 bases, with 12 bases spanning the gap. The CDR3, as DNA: TGTGCCTGGAGGGCAGACCTAAGCTCTGGAAACACCATATATTTT. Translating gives CAWRADLSSGNTIYF.

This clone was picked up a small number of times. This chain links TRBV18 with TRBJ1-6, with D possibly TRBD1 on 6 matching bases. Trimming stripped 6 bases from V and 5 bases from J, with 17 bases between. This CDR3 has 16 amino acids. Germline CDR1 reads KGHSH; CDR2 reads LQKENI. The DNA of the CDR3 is TGTGCCAGCTCTCTTTTACAGGGTGTCCATAATTCACCCCTCCACTTT. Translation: CASSLLQGVHNSPLHF.

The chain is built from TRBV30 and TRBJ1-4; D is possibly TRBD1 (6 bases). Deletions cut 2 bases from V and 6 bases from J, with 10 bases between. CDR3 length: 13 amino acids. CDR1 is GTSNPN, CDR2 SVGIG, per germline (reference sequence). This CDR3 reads CAWSKGGDEKLFF. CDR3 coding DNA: TGTGCCTGGAGTAAAGGGGGAGATGAAAAACTGTTTTTT.

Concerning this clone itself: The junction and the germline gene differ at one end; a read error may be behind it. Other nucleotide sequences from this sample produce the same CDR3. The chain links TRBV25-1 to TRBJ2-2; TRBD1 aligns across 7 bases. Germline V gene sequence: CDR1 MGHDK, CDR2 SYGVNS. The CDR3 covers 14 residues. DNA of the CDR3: TGTGCCAGCAGGCGACAGGGTGACACTGGGGAGCTGTTTTTT. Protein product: CASRRQGDTGELFF.

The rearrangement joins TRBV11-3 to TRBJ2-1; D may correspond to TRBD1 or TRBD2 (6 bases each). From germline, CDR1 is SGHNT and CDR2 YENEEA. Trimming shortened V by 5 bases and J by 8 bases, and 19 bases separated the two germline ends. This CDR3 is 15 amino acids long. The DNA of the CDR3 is TGTGCCAGCAGCCACCGGGGCCTGGAGGGGGATGAGCAGTTCTTC. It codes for CASSHRGLEGDEQFF.

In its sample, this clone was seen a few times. In DNA, the CDR3 is TGTGCCAGCAGCTTAGCAGGGAACTACGAGCAGTACTTC. It translates to CASSLAGNYEQYF. J is TRBJ2-7 and V is TRBV5-6; perhaps TRBD1 as D (5 bases). The CDR3 is 13 residues long. Trimming took 2 bases from V and 3 from J, leaving 9 bases between them. CDR1 SGHDT and CDR2 YYEEEE come from the germline V gene.

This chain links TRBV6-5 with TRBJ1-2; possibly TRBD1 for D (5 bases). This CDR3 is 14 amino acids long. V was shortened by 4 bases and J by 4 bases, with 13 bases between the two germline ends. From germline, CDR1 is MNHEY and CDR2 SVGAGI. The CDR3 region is CASSSGSLSYGYTF. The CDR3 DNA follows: TGTGCCAGCAGTTCAGGGTCGTTGAGCTATGGCTACACCTTC.

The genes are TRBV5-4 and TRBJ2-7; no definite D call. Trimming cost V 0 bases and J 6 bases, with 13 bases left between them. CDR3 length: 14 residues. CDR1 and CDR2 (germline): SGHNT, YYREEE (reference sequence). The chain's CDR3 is CASSLVGTKGEQYF. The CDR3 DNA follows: TGTGCCAGCAGCTTGGTGGGAACCAAGGGCGAGCAGTACTTC.

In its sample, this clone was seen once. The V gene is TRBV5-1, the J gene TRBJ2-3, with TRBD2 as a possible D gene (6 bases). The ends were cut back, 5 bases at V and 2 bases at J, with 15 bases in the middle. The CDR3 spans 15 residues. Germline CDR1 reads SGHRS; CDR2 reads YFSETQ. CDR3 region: CASSQTPGATDTQYF. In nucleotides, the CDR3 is TGCGCCAGCAGTCAAACCCCGGGAGCCACAGATACGCAGTATTTT.